This entry concerns a single TCR beta chain. This entry belongs to a study of T cell responses to AZD1222 COVID-19 vaccine. The length of the CDR3 is 13 residues. Between the trimmed V and J ends, which lost 0 bases and 7 bases, there was a span of 9 bases. The V gene's germline CDR1 is LGHDT and CDR2 YNNKEL (reference sequence). Assay used: immunoSEQ multiplex PCR; TCRdb lists only in-frame clones, some missing. The sample records over 100,000 clones, roughly 92% being singletons. The clonotype comes from an adult in good health. The chain carries TRBV3-1 (or the pseudogene TRBV3-2) and TRBJ1-2, with TRBD1 as a possible D gene (6 bases). Material: peripheral blood, obtained on day 0 of AZD1222 vaccination. The CDR3 nucleotides read TGTGCCAGCAGCCAAGATAAGGGGGGTGGCTACACCTTC. Its translation: CASSQDKGGGYTF.